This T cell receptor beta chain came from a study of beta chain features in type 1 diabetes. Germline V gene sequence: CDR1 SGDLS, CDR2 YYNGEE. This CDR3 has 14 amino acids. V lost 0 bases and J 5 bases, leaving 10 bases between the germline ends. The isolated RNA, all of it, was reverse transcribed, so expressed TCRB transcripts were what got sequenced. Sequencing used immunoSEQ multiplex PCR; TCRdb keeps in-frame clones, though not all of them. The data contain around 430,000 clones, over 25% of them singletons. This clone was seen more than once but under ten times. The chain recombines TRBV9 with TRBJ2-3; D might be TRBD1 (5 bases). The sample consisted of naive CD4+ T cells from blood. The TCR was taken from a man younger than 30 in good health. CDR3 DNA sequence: TGTGCCAGCAGCGTAGACCCGCAGGGAGATACGCAGTATTTT. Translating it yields CASSVDPQGDTQYF.